Following are 8 T cell receptor beta chains from one sample sequenced in a study of siplizumab effects on memory and regulatory T cells (dated by TCRdb to about 2019). The method was the immunoSEQ multiplex PCR assay. TCRdb took this table from immuneACCESS and kept in-frame rearrangements with V and J called. Such tables lack part of the clones; where checked against another copy, unresolved V genes explain under half of the gap, and the rest is unexplained. Here the sample has over 90,000 clones; approximately 90% occur a single time. Approximately 1.2% of the sample comes from the top ten. Specimen: CD4+ T cells sorted from blood. The receptor set was obtained from a human donor in good health.

This chain joins TRBV29-1 and TRBJ2-1; possibly TRBD2 for D (5 bases). The ends were cut back, 6 bases at V and 5 bases at J, with 8 bases in the middle. CDR1 and CDR2 (germline): SQVTM, ANQGSEA. This CDR3 is built from 11 residues. The CDR3: CSVGNHNEQFF. The CDR3 coding sequence is TGCAGCGTCGGGAACCACAATGAGCAGTTCTTC.

The gene calls are TRBV28 and TRBJ2-3; D unresolved. This CDR3 contains 13 residues. Germline CDR1 reads MDHEN; CDR2 reads SYDVKM. The V end was cut by 6 bases, the J end by 1 base, with 8 bases between. CDR3 region: CASRRWGTDTQYF. In DNA form, the CDR3 reads TGTGCCAGCAGACGTTGGGGCACAGATACGCAGTATTTT.

This chain uses TRBV5-1 with TRBJ2-1; no definite D call. Trimming pared 0 bases from V and 4 bases from J, leaving 11 bases between. The CDR3 is made up of 15 amino acids. CDR1 is SGHRS, CDR2 YFSETQ, per germline. Here the CDR3 reads CASSLGQDRYNEQFF. CDR3 sequence (DNA): TGCGCCAGCAGCTTGGGGCAGGACCGATACAATGAGCAGTTCTTC.

This sequence joins TRBV9 and TRBJ2-1; D remains unclear. Germline CDR1 is SGDLS and CDR2 is YYNGEE. V shed 4 bases and J shed 0 bases, with 8 bases lying between them. The CDR3 is 14 residues long. The CDR3 DNA is TGTGCCAGCAGCCCCCCCGGCTCCTACAATGAGCAGTTCTTC. This encodes CASSPPGSYNEQFF.

In this sample, this clone turned up once. The rearrangement uses TRBV5-4 and TRBJ2-1; 8 bases are a match to TRBD2. V shed 3 bases and J 6 bases; nucleotides not matched to a gene: 11. Per the germline V gene, CDR1 is SGHNT and CDR2 is YYREEE (reference sequence). CDR3 size: 16 residues. In DNA, the CDR3 is TGTGCCAGCAGCTCATCCGGGACTAGAATCCCCAATGAGCAGTTCTTC. Protein product: CASSSSGTRIPNEQFF.

This chain's CDR3 is CASGPSGRTDTQYF. In DNA form, the CDR3 reads TGCGCCAGCGGTCCTAGCGGGAGGACAGATACGCAGTATTTT. This chain links TRBV10-2 with TRBJ2-3; TRBD2 matches 11 bases. Germline loops: CDR1 WSHSY, CDR2 SAAADI. Trimming removed 8 bases from V and 3 bases from J; junction bases left unmatched: 4. The CDR3 length is 14 residues.

V usage is TRBV7-3 and J usage is TRBJ2-3, with 10 nucleotides matching TRBD2. The germline gives CDR1 SGHTA, CDR2 FQGTGA. The V gene end was trimmed by 4 bases and the J gene end by 7 bases; junction bases not matched to a gene: 5. This CDR3 is built from 14 residues. CDR3 DNA sequence: TGTGCCAGCAGCTCTAGCGGGAGTCTGAATACGCAGTATTTT. It codes for CASSSSGSLNTQYF.

The V and J genes are TRBV5-1 and TRBJ2-3; no reliable D call. V dropped 4 bases and J dropped 2 bases, with 5 bases sitting between them. There are 12 residues in the CDR3. Per germline, CDR1 SGHRS and CDR2 YFSETQ. The CDR3 loop reads CASSLHTDTQYF. CDR3 nucleotide sequence: TGCGCCAGCAGCCTCCACACAGATACGCAGTATTTT.